This T cell receptor beta chain is from a study of control samples from healthy donors and cancer patients (TCRdb year 2020). The trim is 4 bases for V and 4 bases for J, with a gap of 11 bases between the germline ends. Taken from the germline V gene, the CDR1 and CDR2 loops are SGDLS and YYNGEE. Its CDR3 holds 14 amino acids, cysteine through phenylalanine. The kept DNA is CDR3 alone, 42 bases in frame from the first base. Worth noting for this clone: It lacks a known antigen. Base qualities were left out, and no much larger clone turns up one base away.

The protocol used for the library was the immunoSEQ multiplex PCR assay. TCRdb carries this immuneACCESS record with in-frame sequences only. Its versions omit some clonotypes, under half of them owing to an unresolved V gene in the studies checked, with the rest unexplained. For this sample the table gives 55,000 to 75,000 clones, of which 70% to 90% were detected only once. The top ten clones comprise around 2% of the sample. Sequencing was performed on PBMCs. The source of this sequence is a woman in her 50s with head and neck cancer. The V gene is TRBV9 and the J gene is TRBJ2-2; the D region may be TRBD1 or TRBD2, each matching 5 bases equally. The CDR3 here reads CASSPPGTTGELFF. The sequenced DNA is TGTGCCAGCAGCCCCCCAGGGACCACCGGGGAGCTGTTTTTT.